These T cell receptor beta chains were read from a single sample in a study of vaccination effects on CD4 cells after COVID-19. Libraries were prepared by immunoSEQ multiplex PCR; TCRdb keeps only in-frame clonotypes and omits some of them. The data contain approximately 12,000 clones, 71% of them singletons. The antigens for these receptors are not known. The source material was CD4+ T cells from PBMCs cultured with SARS-CoV-2 spike peptides, sampled after COVID-19 vaccination. The receptor set was obtained from a human donor who received a COVID-19 vaccine. The CDR3 runs from the conserved cysteine through the conserved F or W. The D gene is left open where the match is weak. Only some rows state a clone size, as once, few, many or a class for expanded clones.

v_call,d_call,j_call,clone_size,cdr3_nt,cdr3_aa
TRBV2,-,TRBJ1-3,-,TGTGCCAGCACAGAGCGCCGGAACCCCCTCACCATATATTTT,CASTERRNPLTIYF
TRBV11-1,TRBD1,TRBJ2-7,medium-sized,TGTGCCAGCAGCGCCATAGGGACAGACTACGAGCAGTACTTC,CASSAIGTDYEQYF
TRBV7-2,-,TRBJ1-5,-,TGTGCCAGCAGCTCCAATCTCGGCAATCAGCCCCAGCATTTT,CASSSNLGNQPQHF
TRBV4-2,-,TRBJ1-1,once,TGTGCCAGCAGCCGAACAGGGTCAGGGACTGAAGCTTTCTTT,CASSRTGSGTEAFF
TRBV2,TRBD1,TRBJ2-1,-,TGTGCCAGCAGCTACAGGGGACCTAGCTCCTACAATGAGCAGTTCTTC,CASSYRGPSSYNEQFF
TRBV24-1,TRBD1,TRBJ2-5,-,TGTGCCACCAGTGACCCCACTTCTCGGGACAGGGTACCTGAGACCCAGTACTTC,CATSDPTSRDRVPETQYF
TRBV24-1,TRBD2,TRBJ2-1,-,TGTGCCACCAGTGTCCTACCCCGGGGGGGCCTGGATGAGCAGTTCTTC,CATSVLPRGGLDEQFF
TRBV28,-,TRBJ1-2,-,TGTGCCAGCAGTTTAGGGGGTGTGGGCTATGGCTACACCTTC,CASSLGGVGYGYTF
TRBV30,-,TRBJ2-5,-,TGTGCCTGGAGTGTACATAAAGAGACCCAGTACTTC,CAWSVHKETQYF
TRBV6-4,TRBD2,TRBJ2-3,-,TGTGCCAGCGGTAGCGGGCACACAGATACGCAGTATTTT,CASGSGHTDTQYF
TRBV3-1/TRBV3-2,-,TRBJ2-1,-,TGTGCCAGCAGCCAAGGACCCCCGGGACCGAATCAGTTCTTC,CASSQGPPGPNQFF
TRBV12-3/TRBV12-4,-,TRBJ1-2,-,TGTGCCAGCACCCGGACAGATTATGGCTACACCTTC,CASTRTDYGYTF
TRBV5-4,TRBD2,TRBJ2-3,-,TGTGCCAGCAGCGTGTTGACTAGCGGAGGCCGCACAGATACGCAGTATTTT,CASSVLTSGGRTDTQYF
TRBV4-3,TRBD1,TRBJ1-2,-,TGCGCCAGCAGCCAAGAGCTCAGGACAGGGGGCTTTAACTATGGCTACACCTTC,CASSQELRTGGFNYGYTF
TRBV25-1,TRBD2,TRBJ2-1,once,TGTGCCAGCAGTCAAAGCGGGAGCTCCTACAATGAGCAGTTCTTC,CASSQSGSSYNEQFF
TRBV30,TRBD1,TRBJ1-2,-,TGTGCCTGGACCCGGGACAGGGACGGCTATGGCTACACCTTC,CAWTRDRDGYGYTF
TRBV29-1,-,TRBJ1-2,-,TGCAGCGCCGGGGGCCAGTGGGGCTACACCTTC,CSAGGQWGYTF
TRBV6-1,-,TRBJ2-2,few,TGTGCCAGCAGCGCGTCGACAGGATACGGGGAGCTGTTTTTT,CASSASTGYGELFF
TRBV7-8,TRBD1,TRBJ2-6,-,TGTGCCAGCAACGCAAGACAGGGGCGGACTACTGGGGCCAACGTCCTGACTTTC,CASNARQGRTTGANVLTF
TRBV6-1,-,TRBJ2-3,few,TGTGCCAGCAGTGAACGGGGGAGCACAGATACGCAGTATTTT,CASSERGSTDTQYF
TRBV30,TRBD1,TRBJ1-6,few,TGTGCCTGGAGACTACAGGGGAGCTCCTATAATTCACCCCTCCACTTT,CAWRLQGSSYNSPLHF
TRBV7-2,-,TRBJ2-7,-,TGTGCCAGCAGCTTATCAACAGGTCACTACGAGCAGTACTTC,CASSLSTGHYEQYF
TRBV7-9,-,TRBJ1-3,few,TGTGCCAGCAGCGCTACGGGTTTGGGAAACACCATATATTTT,CASSATGLGNTIYF
TRBV5-6,TRBD1,TRBJ1-2,-,TGTGCCAGCAGTCGCGGGACAGGTGAAGGCTACACCTTC,CASSRGTGEGYTF
TRBV20-1,-,TRBJ2-2,large,TGCAGTGCTAGTTTTGACAGCCACACCGGGGAGCTGTTTTTT,CSASFDSHTGELFF
TRBV19,-,TRBJ2-7,-,TGTGCCAGTAGTCTCGGGCCTCCCTACGAGCAGTACTTC,CASSLGPPYEQYF
TRBV27,TRBD1,TRBJ2-1,few,TGTGCCAGCAGTTTTACGGGACAGGGGGCGAGGTTCTTC,CASSFTGQGARFF
TRBV5-6,TRBD1,TRBJ1-3,-,TGTGCCAGCAGTTTCGAACGGACAGGGGGAAACACCATATATTTT,CASSFERTGGNTIYF
TRBV6-2/TRBV6-3,-,TRBJ1-1,-,TGTGCCAGCAGTCCCGACGGTCTCGATGGAGCTTTCTTT,CASSPDGLDGAFF
TRBV9,-,TRBJ1-3,-,TGTGCCAGCAGCGTAGCTTCCGAGGACACCATATATTTT,CASSVASEDTIYF
TRBV7-9,-,TRBJ2-1,-,TGTGCCAGCACCCTGGGGGGTTACAATGAGCAGTTCTTC,CASTLGGYNEQFF
TRBV3-1/TRBV3-2,-,TRBJ1-2,-,TGTGCCAGCAGCCAACAGGGGACCCATAACTATGGCTACACCTTC,CASSQQGTHNYGYTF
TRBV7-9,-,TRBJ1-6,-,TGTGCCAGCAGCTTAGCGAGGGGCTTGTCACCCCTCCACTTT,CASSLARGLSPLHF
TRBV6-5,-,TRBJ2-7,-,TGTGCCAGCAAGCGCAAACTAGGCACACCCGTGCAGTACTTC,CASKRKLGTPVQYF
TRBV2,TRBD1,TRBJ2-1,once,TGTGCCAGCAGAGGACAGGGGAACTACAATGAGCAGTTCTTC,CASRGQGNYNEQFF
TRBV6-2/TRBV6-3,TRBD2,TRBJ2-3,-,TGTGCCAGCATCCCGGGACTAGCGGGGAACACAGATACGCAGTATTTT,CASIPGLAGNTDTQYF
TRBV19,-,TRBJ1-1,-,TGTGCCAGTAGTATAGTGGGGATTAACACTGAAGCTTTCTTT,CASSIVGINTEAFF